The 18 T cell receptor beta chains listed next were all sequenced from one sample in a study of T cell repertoires in cytomegalovirus infection. MiXCR was run by TCRdb on the reads, yielding one entry per CDR3 protein. The data hold over 300,000 distinct CDR3 sequences, with roughly a sixth observed a single time. The source material was PBMCs. Receptor source: a human donor in good health (CMV status not recorded). Some clones in this sample may be carry-over from other donors' samples.

The rearrangement uses TRBV19 and TRBJ2-1, with 9 nucleotides matching TRBD2. V was clipped by 5 bases and J by 1 base; unmatched bases: 6. In germline, CDR1 is LNHDA, CDR2 SQIVND (reference sequence). The CDR3 runs 16 residues. The CDR3 bases are TGTGCCAGTAGTGGCGCGGGGGGGCGGTCCTACAATGAGCAGTTCTTC. This gives the protein CASSGAGGRSYNEQFF.

A remark on this clonotype: Given a much more abundant clone one base away, this may be a read error. The CDR3 nucleotides read TGCAGTGTTAGAGTATTAGCGGGTACAGATACGCAGTATTTT. Translated, it gives CSVRVLAGTDTQYF. V is TRBV20-1 and J is TRBJ2-3; 7 bases agree with TRBD2. In germline, CDR1 is DFQATT, CDR2 SNEGSKA (reference sequence). CDR3 size: 14 residues.

This clonotype was picked up many times. The V gene is TRBV12-3 or TRBV12-4, the J gene TRBJ2-3; possible D gene TRBD2, 6 bases. The CDR3 spans 15 residues. V was cut by 5 bases and J by 4 bases, with 16 bases left in between. CDR3 nucleotides: TGTGCCAGCAGTCCCGGCGGGGTACGACCAGATACGCAGTATTTT. It is translated as CASSPGGVRPDTQYF.

This clonotype was seen a few times. The J gene is TRBJ2-2, the V gene TRBV5-4; D remains ambiguous. The CDR3 covers 14 residues. Trimming took 0 bases from V and 4 from J, leaving 7 bases between them. The germline V gene has CDR1 SGHNT and CDR2 YYREEE (reference sequence). The CDR3 DNA reads as TGTGCCAGCAGCTTGGCAGGCCTCACCGGGGAGCTGTTTTTT. Translated, it gives CASSLAGLTGELFF. Full variable domain (remainder filled in from reference TRBV5-4 and TRBJ2-2): ETGVTQSPTHLIKTRGQQVTLRCSSQSGHNTVSWYQQALGQGPQFIFQYYREEENGRGNFPPRFSGLQFPNYSSELNVNALELDDSALYLCASSLAGLTGELFFGEGSRLTVL.

This clonotype was seen a few times. The chain joins TRBV9 to TRBJ1-4; D is ambiguous. The CDR3 runs 12 residues. V was clipped by 7 bases and J by 8 bases, with 12 bases between them. CDR1 is SGDLS and CDR2 is YYNGEE in the germline V gene. The CDR3 DNA sequence: TGTGCCAGCGGCGGCGGGCGGGAAAAACTGTTTTTT. This sequence encodes CASGGGREKLFF.

This clonotype was seen more than once but under ten times. The chain joins TRBV18 to TRBJ2-3; 11 nucleotides agree with TRBD1. CDR1 is KGHSH and CDR2 is LQKENI in the germline V gene. The CDR3 consists of 15 residues. With V trimmed by 6 bases and J by 2 bases, 4 bases remained unmatched. This CDR3 reads CASSGQGANTDTQYF. The CDR3 DNA reads as TGTGCCAGCTCTGGACAGGGGGCCAACACAGATACGCAGTATTTT.

The sample holds a few counts of this clonotype. The chain employs TRBV12-3 or TRBV12-4 and TRBJ2-3, with D hard to call. The CDR3 extends over 16 amino acids. V shed 2 bases and J shed 3 bases, with 15 bases lying between them. CDR3 DNA: TGTGCCAGCAGTTTACAGCGCCGTGATAAAACAGATACGCAGTATTTT. It encodes CASSLQRRDKTDTQYF.

The chain uses TRBV12-5 and TRBJ2-1, with TRBD2 matching over 9 bases. The CDR3 sequence is 14 residues long. CDR1 is LGHNT, CDR2 FRNRAP, per germline. J was trimmed by 4 bases and V by 4 bases; bases with no gene match: 2. CDR3 bases: TGTGCTAGTGGTTCGGGACTAGCTTACAATGAGCAGTTCTTC. Encoded protein: CASGSGLAYNEQFF.

A few counts support this clonotype. This rearrangement joins TRBV12-3 or TRBV12-4 to TRBJ1-1; D ambiguous. The CDR3 length is 12 residues. The V end lost 3 bases, the J end lost 3 bases, and 5 bases lay between the germline ends. The CDR3 bases are TGTGCCAGCAGTTTTTTTGACACTGAAGCTTTCTTT. Protein sequence: CASSFFDTEAFF.

J is TRBJ2-2 and V is TRBV6-5, with 10 positions matching TRBD2. The CDR3 spans 16 residues. The V segment lost 6 bases and the J segment 4 bases; nucleotides outside the gene matches: 8. Germline V gives CDR1 MNHEY, CDR2 SVGAGI. The CDR3 coding sequence is TGTGCCAGCAGCCTTAGCGGGGGGCCGGGCACCGGGGAGCTGTTTTTT. Translating gives CASSLSGGPGTGELFF.

This clonotype was seen a few times. V gene TRBV20-1 combines with J gene TRBJ1-2; D is undetermined. Germline V CDR1 and CDR2: DFQATT, SNEGSKA (reference sequence). V was pared by 3 bases and J by 5 bases, with 16 bases between. The CDR3 sequence is 14 residues long. The DNA for the CDR3 is TGCAGTGCTAGCCGCCGCGGAGGGCGGTATGGCTACACCTTC. Its translation: CSASRRGGRYGYTF.

This clonotype was observed at least ten times. The genes are TRBV7-2 and TRBJ2-4; D call uncertain. Between the trimmed V and J ends, which lost 7 bases and 8 bases, there was a span of 21 bases. The V gene's germline CDR1 is SGHTA and CDR2 FQGNSA. The CDR3 has 15 amino acids. For the CDR3, the DNA is TGTGCCAGCAATCTATCCGGACCCTCTTCGGACATTCAGTACTTC. Amino acids: CASNLSGPSSDIQYF.

On this clonotype: This could be a read error, since a much larger clone is one nucleotide away. The chain combines TRBV7-6 with TRBJ2-1; TRBD2 might be the D (5 bases). The CDR3 has 15 amino acids. Trimming pared 5 bases from V and 6 bases from J, leaving 17 bases between. Germline V gene data show CDR1 as SGHVS and CDR2 as FNYEAQ. The CDR3 spells CASSPWLASFNEQFF. CDR3 nucleotide sequence: TGTGCCAGCAGCCCCTGGTTAGCGAGTTTCAATGAGCAGTTCTTC.

The genes are TRBV12-3 or TRBV12-4 and TRBJ2-1; 9 bases map to TRBD2. J lost 8 bases, V lost 8 bases, and 16 bases had no gene match. This CDR3 comprises 16 residues. The chain's CDR3 is CASGERGLATRDEQFF. DNA for the CDR3: TGTGCCAGCGGAGAAAGGGGACTAGCTACTCGGGATGAGCAGTTCTTC.

The sample holds a few counts of this clonotype. V usage is TRBV15 and J usage is TRBJ1-2; 10 nucleotides agree with TRBD1. Germline V gene lookup returns CDR1 LNHNV and CDR2 YYDKDF (reference sequence). With 0 bases clipped from V and 8 bases from J, the junction kept 6 bases outside the gene matches. The CDR3 is 15 residues long. The CDR3 bases are TGTGCCACCAGCAGAGAGACAGGGGGCCTTGGGGGCTACACCTTC. Residues: CATSRETGGLGGYTF. The full variable domain, with the rest looked up from reference TRBV15 and TRBJ1-2, is DAMVIQNPRYQVTQFGKPVTLSCSQTLNHNVMYWYQQKSSQAPKLLFHYYDKDFNNEADTPDNFQSRRPNTSFCFLDIRSPGLGDTAMYLCATSRETGGLGGYTFGSGTRLTVV.

This clonotype came up a few times. The chain uses TRBV7-2 and TRBJ2-5, with D possibly being TRBD2 (7 bases). Germline V gene data show CDR1 as SGHTA and CDR2 as FQGNSA. The CDR3 is 16 amino acids. Trimming removed 1 base at V and 4 bases at J, with 16 bases between. CDR3 amino acids: CASSLVRGANGETQYF. Written as DNA, the CDR3 is TGTGCCAGCAGCTTAGTTCGGGGGGCGAATGGAGAGACCCAGTACTTC.

This clonotype was recorded at least ten times. The chain couples TRBV7-8 to TRBJ2-7; 7 nucleotides align to TRBD1. Trimming at V came to 2 bases and at J to 2 bases, leaving 15 bases not matched to a gene. The germline V gene encodes CDR1 SGHVS and CDR2 FQNEAQ. This CDR3 spans 18 amino acids. The DNA of the CDR3 is TGTGCCAGCAGCTTATGGACCCGGGAAAACAGGGGCCCCTACGAGCAGTACTTC. Its translation: CASSLWTRENRGPYEQYF.

This clonotype has ten or more counts. This rearrangement joins TRBV7-2 to TRBJ1-5, with D perhaps matching TRBD1 (5 bases). The CDR3 sequence is 13 residues long. The germline CDR1 and CDR2 sequences are SGHTA and FQGNSA. The V gene lost 4 bases and the J gene lost 4 bases, with 8 bases spanning the gap. DNA for the CDR3: TGTGCCAGCAGCTGGTCAGGGAATCAGCCCCAGCATTTT. Translation: CASSWSGNQPQHF.